The sequence of this TCR beta chain was determined in a study of human T cells and chemical hapten exposure. Time point denoted: healthy volunteer bleed at 6 weeks. Someone pulled total RNA out of unfractionated whole blood. Many counts were recorded for this clonotype. Authors' analysis steps: Samples had a median of about 96,000 TCRs, ranging about 20,000 to 690,600. TCRdb reprocessed the RACE reads with MiXCR, giving one entry per CDR3 protein. The V and J calls come from TCRdb's annotation, not from the publication. The sample records around 80,000 distinct CDR3 sequences, roughly 8.7% being singletons. V lost 3 bases and J 0 bases, leaving 16 bases between the germline ends. The length of the CDR3 is 17 residues. The germline CDR1 and CDR2 sequences are SGHDN and FVKESK.

Sample: whole blood. The receptor's source is a male donor in good health. Some clones in this sample may be carry-over from other donors' samples. The V gene is TRBV14, the J gene TRBJ2-3; D is unresolved. CDR3 DNA sequence: TGTGCCAGCAGCCATCCTCTGAGCCCTCTGAGCACAGATACGCAGTATTTT. This translates into CASSHPLSPLSTDTQYF.